This entry lists 21 T cell receptor beta chains sequenced from one sample in a study of T cell clonotyping in hematopoietic cell transplantation. Clones were read by immunoSEQ multiplex PCR, and TCRdb kept only the in-frame ones, dropping some. The repertoire holds roughly 5,300 clones, with roughly 68% as singletons. Sequenced here: PBMCs, sampled 180 days after allogeneic stem cell transplant. These receptors all stem from a male patient aged 45-60 years who had an allogeneic stem cell transplant from an unrelated donor, so the T cells may come from the graft donor. Some clones in this sample may be carry-over from other donors' samples.

The rearrangement joins TRBV27 to TRBJ2-1; D not certain. From germline, CDR1 is MNHEY and CDR2 SMNVEV (reference sequence). V dropped 8 bases and J dropped 9 bases, with 14 bases sitting between them. The CDR3 contains 12 residues. In nucleotides, the CDR3 is TGTGCCAGCGGACGTACCGTGGGTGAGCAGTTCTTC. Translating gives CASGRTVGEQFF.

This chain links TRBV29-1 with TRBJ1-1; no clear D. Deletions cut 5 bases from V and 1 base from J, with 17 bases between. Germline V gives CDR1 SQVTM, CDR2 ANQGSEA. The CDR3 is 15 amino acids. The DNA for the CDR3 is TGCAGCGTTCCCGGGTCGAGGGCCTCGAACACTGAAGCTTTCTTT. As protein: CSVPGSRASNTEAFF.

This clone is medium-sized within its sample. The V call is TRBV5-6, the J call TRBJ2-1; D gene unclear. Trimming took off 0 bases at V and 0 bases at J, with 10 bases between the two ends. CDR3 length equals 16 residues. CDR1 and CDR2 (germline): SGHDT, YYEEEE. Here the CDR3 DNA reads TGTGCCAGCAGCTTGGGGCCGGTAAACTCCTACAATGAGCAGTTCTTC. It translates to CASSLGPVNSYNEQFF.

V gene TRBV4-3 combines with J gene TRBJ2-3, with 10 bases lining up with TRBD2. Germline CDR1 is LGHNA and CDR2 is YSLEER. CDR3 length: 14 residues. Unmatched junction bases numbered 2, after V lost 2 bases and J lost 6 bases. The CDR3 here is CASSQRLAGDTQYF. Written as DNA, the CDR3 is TGCGCCAGCAGCCAACGACTAGCGGGCGATACGCAGTATTTT.

The chain employs TRBV25-1 and TRBJ2-5, with 13 positions matching TRBD2. With 2 bases clipped from V and 14 bases from J, the junction kept 8 bases outside the gene matches. Germline loops: CDR1 MGHDK, CDR2 SYGVNS. CDR3 size: 14 residues. Here the CDR3 reads CASSEPTSGGSKYF. The CDR3 DNA reads TGTGCCAGCAGTGAACCGACTAGCGGGGGGTCTAAATACTTC.

This clone appeared once. This chain joins TRBV28 and TRBJ1-5, with 9 positions matching TRBD1. Trimming took 5 bases from V and 9 from J; bases not matched to a gene: 11. Germline CDR1 reads MDHEN; CDR2 reads SYDVKM. The CDR3 has 15 amino acids. CDR3 region: CASSPATGGVAPQHF. Written as DNA, the CDR3 is TGTGCCAGCAGTCCCGCGACAGGGGGAGTAGCGCCCCAGCATTTT. The whole variable domain, remainder taken from reference TRBV28 and TRBJ1-5, is DVKVTQSSRYLVKRTGEKVFLECVQDMDHENMFWYRQDPGLGLRLIYFSYDVKMKEKGDIPEGYSVSREKKERFSLILESASTNQTSMYLCASSPATGGVAPQHFGDGTRLSIL.

This clone was observed a handful of times. The chain joins TRBV28 to TRBJ1-5, with D maybe TRBD1 (5 bases). The CDR3 totals 15 residues. The germline V gene encodes CDR1 MDHEN and CDR2 SYDVKM. Trimming took 6 bases from V and 0 from J, leaving 12 bases between them. The chain's CDR3 is CASRGDGDSNQPQHF. The CDR3 DNA reads as TGTGCCAGCAGGGGGGACGGAGATAGCAATCAGCCCCAGCATTTT.

The chain joins TRBV6-6 to TRBJ2-1; the D gene is possibly TRBD2 (5 bases). Germline-derived CDR1 and CDR2 are MNHNY and SVGAGI (reference sequence). This CDR3 is 13 amino acids long. Trimming cost V 0 bases and J 7 bases, with 7 bases left between them. The CDR3 sequence: CASSYSTGNEQFF. DNA for the CDR3: TGTGCCAGCAGTTACTCGACGGGAAATGAGCAGTTCTTC.

Relative to its sample, this clone is medium-sized. The chain uses TRBV7-2 and TRBJ1-2; no reliable D call. This CDR3 region has 19 residues. The germline V gene encodes CDR1 SGHTA and CDR2 FQGNSA. V was shortened by 1 base and J by 3 bases, with 24 bases between the two germline ends. The CDR3 DNA reads as TGTGCCAGCAGCTTAGTATCTTTCGTACGGGTACCCTATTACTATGGCTACACCTTC. Translated: CASSLVSFVRVPYYYGYTF.

Here the CDR3 DNA reads TGTGCCAGCAGCACCAGACTAGCGGGAAACTACGAGCAGTACTTC. The encoded protein is CASSTRLAGNYEQYF. The chain recombines TRBV28 with TRBJ2-7, with 11 bases matching TRBD2. CDR3 length: 15 amino acids. Germline trimming cut 6 bases from V and 3 bases from J; bases unmatched to any gene: 7. CDR1 and CDR2 from the germline V gene are MDHEN and SYDVKM.

CDR3 amino acids: CASSRRGGQETQYF. CDR3 nucleotides: TGTGCCAGCAGTCGTAGGGGAGGGCAAGAGACCCAGTACTTC. This chain links TRBV27 with TRBJ2-5; 7 bases match TRBD2. CDR1 MNHEY and CDR2 SMNVEV come from the germline V gene (reference sequence). The CDR3 is 14 amino acids. With V trimmed by 5 bases and J by 2 bases, 5 bases remained unmatched.

The V call is TRBV5-1, the J call TRBJ2-5, with 8 bases lining up with TRBD2. Germline V lookup: CDR1 SGHRS, CDR2 YFSETQ. With 2 bases clipped from V and 2 bases from J, the junction kept 5 bases outside the gene matches. The CDR3 totals 15 residues. CDR3: CASSLPLAGQETQYF. CDR3 sequence (DNA): TGCGCCAGCAGCTTACCCCTAGCGGGTCAAGAGACCCAGTACTTC.

DNA of the CDR3: TGTGCCAGTGGGGGGCGCTTGGAGGGTTACGAGCAGTACTTC. Protein sequence: CASGGRLEGYEQYF. The chain is built from TRBV27 and TRBJ2-7, with D perhaps assigned TRBD1 or TRBD2 (6 bases each). Trimming took off 9 bases at V and 4 bases at J, with 19 bases between the two ends. Germline CDR1 MNHEY, CDR2 SMNVEV (reference sequence). This CDR3 region has 14 residues.

The J gene is TRBJ1-1, the V gene TRBV30; D remains unclear. Trimming cost V 0 bases and J 3 bases, with 8 bases left between them. CDR1 GTSNPN and CDR2 SVGIG come from the germline V gene (reference sequence). The CDR3 length is 13 residues. The CDR3, as DNA: TGTGCCTGGAGTGTTGGCCGACACACTGAAGCTTTCTTT. It yields the protein CAWSVGRHTEAFF. The variable domain in full, with the rest retrieved from reference TRBV30 and TRBJ1-1, is SQTIHQWPATLVQPVGSPLSLECTVEGTSNPNLYWYRQAAGRGLQLLFYSVGIGQISSEVPQNLSASRPQDRQFILSSKKLLLSDSGFYLCAWSVGRHTEAFFGQGTRLTVV.

This clone was counted a few times. The DNA for the CDR3 is TGTGCCAGCAGTAAGGGGAACGCCTACGAGCAGTACTTC. Protein product: CASSKGNAYEQYF. J is TRBJ2-7 and V is TRBV6-1, with a weak D call TRBD1 (5 bases). V was shortened by 5 bases and J by 2 bases, with 10 bases between the two germline ends. Germline assignment: CDR1 MNHNS and CDR2 SASEGT. The CDR3 contains 13 residues.

This chain joins TRBV10-1 and TRBJ1-1; D gene unclear. V was clipped by 7 bases and J by 6 bases, with 12 bases between them. The CDR3 sequence is 12 residues long. CDR1 and CDR2 from the germline V gene are WNHNN and SYGVQD (reference sequence). CDR3 nucleotides: TGCGCCAGCACCAAGAGTCCCGCTGAAGCTTTCTTT. This codes for CASTKSPAEAFF.

The chain employs TRBV2 and TRBJ2-5, with a tentative D call TRBD2 (5 bases). The germline V gene has CDR1 SNHLY and CDR2 FYNNEI. Deletions cut 3 bases from V and 1 base from J, with 12 bases between. CDR3 length equals 15 residues. CDR3 residues: CASSDRQRLQETQYF. The CDR3 DNA reads TGTGCCAGCAGTGATCGGCAGCGGCTCCAAGAGACCCAGTACTTC.

DNA of the CDR3: TGTGCCTGGAGTATTTCAGGGAGCATGGGTGGCTACACCTTC. Translated, it gives CAWSISGSMGGYTF. The genes are TRBV30 and TRBJ1-2; D perhaps matches TRBD1 (5 bases). The CDR3 is 14 residues long. Trimming pared 2 bases from V and 7 bases from J, leaving 17 bases between. Germline CDR1 and CDR2: GTSNPN and SVGIG (reference sequence). The full variable domain, rest sourced from reference TRBV30 and TRBJ1-2, is SQTIHQWPATLVQPVGSPLSLECTVEGTSNPNLYWYRQAAGRGLQLLFYSVGIGQISSEVPQNLSASRPQDRQFILSSKKLLLSDSGFYLCAWSISGSMGGYTFGSGTRLTVV.

This clone occurred a few times. The J gene is TRBJ1-5, the V gene TRBV6-6; D gene ambiguous. This CDR3 is 13 amino acids long. The V gene's germline CDR1 is MNHNY and CDR2 SVGAGI (reference sequence). Trimming left V 2 bases short and J 1 base short, with 3 bases between. In DNA, the CDR3 is TGTGCCAGCAGTTACCAGAGCAATCAGCCCCAGCATTTT. Translation gives CASSYQSNQPQHF.

The V and J genes are TRBV4-1 and TRBJ1-5, with D uncertain. CDR1 and CDR2 from the germline V gene are MGHRA and YSYEKL. Trimming took off 0 bases at V and 9 bases at J, with 15 bases between the two ends. CDR3 length: 15 residues. The CDR3 nucleotides are TGCGCCAGCAGCCAAGATCTCCGGGCACATTGGCCCCAGCATTTT. Translated, it gives CASSQDLRAHWPQHF.

The V call is TRBV4-2, the J call TRBJ2-7; tentatively, D is TRBD2 (5 bases). The V gene lost 0 bases and the J gene lost 6 bases, with 9 bases spanning the gap. CDR1 LGHNA and CDR2 YNFKEQ come from the germline V gene. The CDR3 contains 13 residues. The CDR3: CASSQDPAGEQYF. CDR3 nucleotide sequence: TGTGCCAGCAGCCAAGATCCGGCGGGCGAGCAGTACTTC.